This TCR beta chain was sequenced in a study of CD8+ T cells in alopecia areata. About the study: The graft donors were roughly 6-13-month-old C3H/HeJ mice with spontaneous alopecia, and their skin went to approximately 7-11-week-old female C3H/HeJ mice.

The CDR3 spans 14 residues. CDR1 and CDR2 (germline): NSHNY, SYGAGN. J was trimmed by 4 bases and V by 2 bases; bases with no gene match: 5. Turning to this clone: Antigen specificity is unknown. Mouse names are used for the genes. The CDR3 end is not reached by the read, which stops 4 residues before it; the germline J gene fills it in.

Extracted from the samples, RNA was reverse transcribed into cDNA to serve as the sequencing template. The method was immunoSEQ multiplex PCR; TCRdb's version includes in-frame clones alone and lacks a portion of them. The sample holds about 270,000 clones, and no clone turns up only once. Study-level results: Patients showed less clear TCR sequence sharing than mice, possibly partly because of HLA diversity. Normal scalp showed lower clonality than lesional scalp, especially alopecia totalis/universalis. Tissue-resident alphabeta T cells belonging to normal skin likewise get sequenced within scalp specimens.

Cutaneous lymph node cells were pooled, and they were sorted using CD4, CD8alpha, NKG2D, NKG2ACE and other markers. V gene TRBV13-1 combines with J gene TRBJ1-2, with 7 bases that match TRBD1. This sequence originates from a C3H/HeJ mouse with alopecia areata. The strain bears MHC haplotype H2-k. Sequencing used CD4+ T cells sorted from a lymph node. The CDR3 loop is CASSEYRGGSDYTF. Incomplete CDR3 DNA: TGTGCCAGCAGTGAGTACAGGGGAGGCTCC.